This T cell receptor (beta chain) was profiled in a study of cytomegalovirus exposure and HLA in healthy donors. Study in general: Unique TCR beta sequences numbering 120 million or so came from around 180 million T cells in an earlier analysis. Findings and limits, study-wide: Later findings reportedly placed an Asian-associated ancestry cluster below the approximately 630-donor mean for N-insertions. Reports credit the classifier with highly specific, highly sensitive diagnosis of cytomegalovirus status.

Amplification used 60 Vbeta primers and 13 Jbeta primers. Original processing notes: An analysis that came later counted tens of millions of unique TCR beta chains, about 10 million shared. This table comes from immunoSEQ multiplex PCR, and its TCRdb copy is limited to in-frame clones, with some not included. V and J calls and clone size are copied from that table; D and trimming were computed from the DNA. Of roughly 120,000 clones listed, around 62% are singletons. V lost 2 bases and J 8 bases, leaving 13 bases between the germline ends. CDR1 is SEHNR, CDR2 FQNEAQ, per germline (reference sequence). This CDR3 has 14 residues. With respect to this clone: Its matching antigen is unknown.

Material for sequencing was PBMCs. This sequence was found in a woman aged 40 to 49 in good health and CMV-seropositive. V gene TRBV7-9 combines with J gene TRBJ2-1; tentative D call: TRBD1 (5 bases). CDR3 amino acids: CASSLIPGMDEQFF. The DNA for the CDR3 is TGTGCCAGCAGCTTAATTCCAGGGATGGATGAGCAGTTCTTC.